This TCR beta chain is from a study of identical twins. TCRdb ran MiXCR on the 5' RACE reads and lists one entry per CDR3 protein. This sample has roughly 490,000 distinct CDR3 sequences, with more than 13% found just once. The table lists this clonotype with many counts. With 5 bases removed from V and 4 bases from J, the gap between germline ends came to 17 bases. This CDR3 contains 15 residues. Germline V lookup: CDR1 MGHDK, CDR2 SYGVNS. The same sample was also studied in work on yellow fever vaccine responses in identical twins.

Sequencing used CD4+ T cells sorted from blood. The sequence was collected from a woman under 30 in good health. The chain joins TRBV25-1 to TRBJ2-5, with unresolved D. The CDR3 spells CASSPRVGRSETQYF. CDR3 DNA sequence: TGTGCCAGCAGTCCCCGGGTAGGCAGGTCAGAGACCCAGTACTTC. The variable domain in full, with the rest retrieved from reference TRBV25-1 and TRBJ2-5, is EADIYQTPRYLVIGTGKKITLECSQTMGHDKMYWYQQDPGMELHLIHYSYGVNSTEKGDLSSESTVSRIRTEHFPLTLESARPSHTSQYLCASSPRVGRSETQYFGPGTRLLVL.